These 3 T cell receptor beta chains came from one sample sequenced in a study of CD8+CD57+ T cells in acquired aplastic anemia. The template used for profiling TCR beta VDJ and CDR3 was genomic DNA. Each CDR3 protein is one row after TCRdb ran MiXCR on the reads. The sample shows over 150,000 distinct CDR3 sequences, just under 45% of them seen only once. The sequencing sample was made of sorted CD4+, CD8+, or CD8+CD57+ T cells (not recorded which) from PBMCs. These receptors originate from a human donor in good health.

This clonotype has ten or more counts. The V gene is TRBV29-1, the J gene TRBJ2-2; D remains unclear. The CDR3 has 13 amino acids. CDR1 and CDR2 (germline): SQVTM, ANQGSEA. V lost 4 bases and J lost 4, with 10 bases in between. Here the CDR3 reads CSVVAGTTGELFF. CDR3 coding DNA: TGCAGCGTTGTCGCTGGAACCACCGGGGAGCTGTTTTTT.

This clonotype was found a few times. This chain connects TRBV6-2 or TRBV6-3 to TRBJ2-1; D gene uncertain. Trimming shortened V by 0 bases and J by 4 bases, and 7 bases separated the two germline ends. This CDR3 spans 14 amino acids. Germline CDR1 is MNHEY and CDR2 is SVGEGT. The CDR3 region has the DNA TGTGCCAGCAGTTACTCACCCCGGTACAATGAGCAGTTCTTC. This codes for CASSYSPRYNEQFF.

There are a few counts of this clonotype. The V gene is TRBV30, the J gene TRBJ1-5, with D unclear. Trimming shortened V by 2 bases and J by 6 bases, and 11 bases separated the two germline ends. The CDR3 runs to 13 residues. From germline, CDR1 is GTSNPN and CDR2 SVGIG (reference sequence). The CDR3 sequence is CAWSSEARQPQHF. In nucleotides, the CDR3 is TGTGCCTGGAGTTCGGAGGCTCGTCAGCCCCAGCATTTT.